A single T cell receptor beta chain is shown here with its context. What it recognizes is unknown. Stated treatment: oral pan-JAK inhibitor, 5-10 mg twice daily. These data are taken from a study of CD8+ T cells in alopecia areata. Across the study: Among treated patients, oral tofacitinib was administered at 5 to 10 mg twice daily. Patients took tofacitinib for 6 to 18 months, followed by 6 drug-free months.

Per the germline V gene, CDR1 is MDHEN and CDR2 is SYDVKM. J was trimmed by 11 bases and V by 6 bases; bases with no gene match: 13. The CDR3 runs 14 residues. Extraction of RNA preceded its reverse transcription into cDNA, which served as the sequencing template. The method was immunoSEQ multiplex PCR; TCRdb's version includes in-frame clones alone and lacks a portion of them. Altogether about 180,000 clones are present, 53% being singletons, with the ten largest covering 10% to 11%. Whole-study results and caveats: Scalp sample data also include resident alphabeta T cells from normal skin.

The chain uses TRBV28 and TRBJ2-5, with TRBD1 matching over 9 bases. The TCR was taken from a human donor with alopecia areata. The sample consisted of CD8+ T cells sorted from blood, taken at week 24, from a patient treated with tofacitinib. The CDR3 protein is CASRRTGGRSTQYF. The CDR3 DNA follows: TGTGCCAGCAGAAGAACAGGGGGCCGGTCGACACAGTACTTC.